These 10 T cell receptor beta chains were all obtained from the same sample, sequenced in a study of blood T cell repertoires in COVID-19. Sequenced by immunoSEQ multiplex PCR; TCRdb stores in-frame clones only, minus some. Among fewer than 700,000 clones listed, roughly 91% were seen once. The sequencing sample was made of peripheral blood. All receptors derive from a woman aged 50 to 60 with COVID-19, enrolled during active disease.

The chain combines TRBV28 with TRBJ2-5; TRBD2 agrees at 9 bases. In germline, CDR1 is MDHEN, CDR2 SYDVKM. This CDR3 region has 15 residues. Unmatched junction bases numbered 10, after V lost 5 bases and J lost 6 bases. CDR3 nucleotides: TGTGCCAGCAGTCGGCCGGGTAGCGGGGGAAAGACCCAGTACTTC. This codes for CASSRPGSGGKTQYF. Using reference TRBV28 and TRBJ2-5 for the parts outside the CDR3, the full variable domain is DVKVTQSSRYLVKRTGEKVFLECVQDMDHENMFWYRQDPGLGLRLIYFSYDVKMKEKGDIPEGYSVSREKKERFSLILESASTNQTSMYLCASSRPGSGGKTQYFGPGTRLLVL.

CDR3 loop: CASSPQGTYEQYF. The CDR3 region has the DNA TGTGCCAGCAGCCCTCAGGGTACCTACGAGCAGTACTTC. The rearrangement links TRBV12-3 or TRBV12-4 to TRBJ2-7; a possible D gene is TRBD1 (5 bases). V dropped 6 bases and J dropped 2 bases, with 11 bases sitting between them. This CDR3 is built from 13 residues.

The V call is TRBV28, the J call TRBJ1-4, with 7 bases lining up with TRBD1. Looked up from germline, CDR1 is MDHEN and CDR2 is SYDVKM. The CDR3 is 14 residues long. V shed 5 bases, J shed 6 bases, and the junction held 6 bases outside the gene matches. The CDR3 DNA sequence: TGTGCCAGCAGTGAGACAGGGCGGCATGAAAAACTGTTTTTT. Protein: CASSETGRHEKLFF.

The chain links TRBV5-5 to TRBJ1-4, with 9 positions matching TRBD1. The J segment lost 8 bases and the V segment lost 2 bases, leaving 7 bases of the junction unmatched. The germline gives CDR1 SGHKS, CDR2 YYEKEE (reference sequence). The CDR3 length is 15 residues. The CDR3 bases are TGTGCCAGCAGCTTACGACAGGGGGGATACGAAAAACTGTTTTTT. This sequence encodes CASSLRQGGYEKLFF. The full variable domain, in which reference TRBV5-5 and TRBJ1-4 provide the parts outside the CDR3, is DAGVTQSPTHLIKTRGQQVTLRCSPISGHKSVSWYQQVLGQGPQFIFQYYEKEERGRGNFPDRFSARQFPNYSSELNVNALLLGDSALYLCASSLRQGGYEKLFFGSGTQLSVL.

Here the CDR3 DNA reads TGTGCCAGCAGGGGGGGACAGGGATCCGATGAAAAACTGTTTTTT. Protein: CASRGGQGSDEKLFF. The V gene is TRBV2, the J gene TRBJ1-4, with TRBD1 matching 9 bases. Germline V gene sequence: CDR1 SNHLY, CDR2 FYNNEI. The length of the CDR3 is 15 residues. With V trimmed by 6 bases and J by 6 bases, 8 bases remained unmatched.

The CDR3 DNA reads TGTGCCAGCAGTTTTACTAGGGAGACCCAGTACTTC. Translated, it gives CASSFTRETQYF. This chain joins TRBV5-4 and TRBJ2-5, with D perhaps TRBD2 (5 bases). The CDR3 loop spans 12 amino acids. V was trimmed by 5 bases and J by 5 bases, leaving 10 bases between them. Germline values: CDR1 SGHNT, CDR2 YYREEE (reference sequence).

This chain joins TRBV4-1 and TRBJ1-2; TRBD1 agrees at 11 bases. The CDR3 is made up of 15 amino acids. Trimming removed 3 bases from V and 8 bases from J; junction bases left unmatched: 8. Germline values: CDR1 MGHRA, CDR2 YSYEKL. Here the CDR3 DNA reads TGCGCCAGCAGCCAGGACAGGGGGCCGGGCTGGGGCTACACCTTC. Protein sequence: CASSQDRGPGWGYTF.

The CDR3 nucleotides read TGTGCCAGCAGGGGAACAGGGCCCCAGCCCCAGCATTTT. Protein sequence: CASRGTGPQPQHF. V usage is TRBV6-5 and J usage is TRBJ1-5; tentative D call: TRBD1 (6 bases). Germline-derived CDR1 and CDR2 are MNHEY and SVGAGI. V gave up 6 bases and J gave up 7 bases, with 13 bases separating them. The CDR3 runs 13 residues.

J is TRBJ2-1 and V is TRBV30; 8 bases are a match to TRBD2. Germline V gene lookup returns CDR1 GTSNPN and CDR2 SVGIG (reference sequence). This CDR3 spans 16 amino acids. The trim removed 4 bases at V and 2 bases at J, leaving 10 bases unmatched. This chain's CDR3 is CAWTHRGGRAYNEQFF. CDR3 in DNA: TGTGCCTGGACCCATCGGGGGGGAAGGGCCTACAATGAGCAGTTCTTC.

The chain recombines TRBV9 with TRBJ2-3, with a tentative D call TRBD2 (6 bases). The germline V gene encodes CDR1 SGDLS and CDR2 YYNGEE. This CDR3 region has 15 residues. Trimming removed 0 bases at V and 4 bases at J, with 12 bases between. CDR3 DNA sequence: TGTGCCAGCAGCGTAGGGAGGGTAAGCGCAGATACGCAGTATTTT. This gives the protein CASSVGRVSADTQYF.